This TCR beta chain was sequenced during a study of cytomegalovirus exposure and HLA in healthy donors. PCR was performed using 60 Vbeta and 13 Jbeta primers. Assay used: immunoSEQ multiplex PCR; TCRdb lists only in-frame clones, some missing. The sample records some 200,000 clones, under 85% being singletons. Whole-study findings and limits: V- and J-gene trimming in TCR beta was tied to a missense DCLRE1C variant by an analysis performed later. The majority of TCR sequences were rare, yet some public TCRs appeared in many donors. Analyzed later, association rates of TCRs varied across HLA loci, with DRB1 most and HLA-C fewest.

The CDR3 spans 13 residues. Germline CDR1 and CDR2: MNHNS and SASEGT. After removal of 6 bases from V and 13 bases from J, the junction contained 10 bases not matched to a gene. To note about this clone: Its target is not known.

The sequence came from a man aged 50-59 years in good health and CMV-seronegative. The rearrangement links TRBV6-1 to TRBJ2-1, with TRBD1 identical over 9 bases. Sequences were obtained from PBMCs. The CDR3 region has the DNA TGTGCCAGCAGCCAGACAGGGGGTCTGACCCAGTTCTTC. Amino acid sequence: CASSQTGGLTQFF.